These T cell receptor beta chains were read from a single sample in a study of beta chain features in type 1 diabetes. Clones were read by immunoSEQ multiplex PCR, and TCRdb kept only the in-frame ones, dropping some. In the table there are roughly 45,000 clones, roughly 50% of which are singletons. Sequencing was done on a sample of stem cell memory CD4+ T cells from blood. These receptors were obtained from a woman aged 25 to 39 in good health. Both conserved end residues are part of each CDR3. Fields, in order: J gene, D gene, clone size, V gene, CDR3 DNA, CDR3 protein. D genes are given only for firm matches. The listing skips clone size in some rows; elsewhere it reads once, few, many or a size class.

j_call: TRBJ2-7; d_call: TRBD2; clone_size: -; v_call: TRBV28; cdr3_nt: TGTGCCAGCAGTTCTTCTTCAGCGGGAGGGCTCCGGTACTTC; cdr3_aa: CASSSSSAGGLRYF
j_call: TRBJ2-1; d_call: TRBD2; clone_size: -; v_call: TRBV7-9; cdr3_nt: TGTGCCAGCAGCTTAGAGAGGGGGACTAGCGGGGCTACCTACAATGAGCAGTTCTTC; cdr3_aa: CASSLERGTSGATYNEQFF
j_call: TRBJ2-5; d_call: -; clone_size: few; v_call: TRBV27; cdr3_nt: TGTGCCAGCAGTTACTCCGGGACACCGACTGAGACCCAGTACTTC; cdr3_aa: CASSYSGTPTETQYF
j_call: TRBJ1-2; d_call: TRBD1; clone_size: few; v_call: TRBV28; cdr3_nt: TGTGCCAGCAGTCCTCCCCGACAGGGGAGCTATGGCTACACCTTC; cdr3_aa: CASSPPRQGSYGYTF
j_call: TRBJ2-3; d_call: TRBD1; clone_size: few; v_call: TRBV7-2; cdr3_nt: TGTGCCAGCAGCTCGACAGGGTCTGGCACAGATACGCAGTATTTT; cdr3_aa: CASSSTGSGTDTQYF
j_call: TRBJ1-5; d_call: TRBD1; clone_size: -; v_call: TRBV19; cdr3_nt: TGTGCCAGTAGCGTGATGACAGGGGAAAATCAGCCCCAGCATTTT; cdr3_aa: CASSVMTGENQPQHF
j_call: TRBJ2-2; d_call: -; clone_size: -; v_call: TRBV11-1; cdr3_nt: TGTGCCAGCAGCCTGGACATCTGGAACACCGGGGAGCTGTTTTTT; cdr3_aa: CASSLDIWNTGELFF
j_call: TRBJ2-2; d_call: TRBD2; clone_size: once; v_call: TRBV9; cdr3_nt: TGTGCCAGCAGCAGACGGCCGGAGACTAGCGGAGAAAACACCGGGGAGCTGTTTTTT; cdr3_aa: CASSRRPETSGENTGELFF
j_call: TRBJ2-1; d_call: TRBD2; clone_size: -; v_call: TRBV11-1; cdr3_nt: TGTGCCAGCAGACCTCCCTCTAGCGGGAGTAATGAGCAGTTCTTC; cdr3_aa: CASRPPSSGSNEQFF
j_call: TRBJ2-3; d_call: -; clone_size: once; v_call: TRBV28; cdr3_nt: TGTGCCAGCAGGGGGGCACAGGGTTTCACAGATACGCAGTATTTT; cdr3_aa: CASRGAQGFTDTQYF
j_call: TRBJ1-1; d_call: TRBD1; clone_size: once; v_call: TRBV19; cdr3_nt: TGTGCCAGTAGTTTGGGACAGGTGGTAGCTGAAGCTTTCTTT; cdr3_aa: CASSLGQVVAEAFF
j_call: TRBJ2-5; d_call: -; clone_size: -; v_call: TRBV15; cdr3_nt: TGTGCCACCAGCAGGAACCCAGGGGTAGAGACCCAGTACTTC; cdr3_aa: CATSRNPGVETQYF
j_call: TRBJ2-7; d_call: TRBD1; clone_size: -; v_call: TRBV2; cdr3_nt: TGTGCCAGCAGTGGACAGGGTACGGTCTACGAGCAGTACTTC; cdr3_aa: CASSGQGTVYEQYF
j_call: TRBJ2-3; d_call: TRBD2; clone_size: -; v_call: TRBV2; cdr3_nt: TGTGCCAGCATTGAGGGGAGGGCCACAGATACGCAGTATTTT; cdr3_aa: CASIEGRATDTQYF
j_call: TRBJ2-2; d_call: -; clone_size: -; v_call: TRBV4-3; cdr3_nt: TGCGCCAGCAGCCAAGTCGAAGGAGCCGGGGAGCTGTTTTTT; cdr3_aa: CASSQVEGAGELFF
j_call: TRBJ2-4; d_call: -; clone_size: few; v_call: TRBV7-3; cdr3_nt: TGTGCCAGCAGCTTAGGAGGGGAGAGTAACATTCAGTACTTC; cdr3_aa: CASSLGGESNIQYF
j_call: TRBJ2-3; d_call: -; clone_size: -; v_call: TRBV7-3; cdr3_nt: TGTGCCAGCAGCCCCTCAGGGGGGAGGTGGCATTTT; cdr3_aa: CASSPSGGRWHF
j_call: TRBJ2-1; d_call: TRBD2; clone_size: -; v_call: TRBV4-1; cdr3_nt: TGCGCCAGCAGCCATCGACTAGCGGGAGAAAACAATGAGCAGTTCTTC; cdr3_aa: CASSHRLAGENNEQFF
j_call: TRBJ2-1; d_call: TRBD2; clone_size: -; v_call: TRBV4-3; cdr3_nt: TGCGCCAGCAGCGATTCTTCTGGGACTAGCGGGTGGTCCTACAATGAGCAGTTCTTC; cdr3_aa: CASSDSSGTSGWSYNEQFF
j_call: TRBJ1-5; d_call: -; clone_size: -; v_call: TRBV27; cdr3_nt: TGTGCCAGCAGTTATTTGGGGGCAGGACGAGATCAGCCCCAGCATTTT; cdr3_aa: CASSYLGAGRDQPQHF
j_call: TRBJ2-4; d_call: TRBD1; clone_size: -; v_call: TRBV28; cdr3_nt: TGTGCCACCTGGGACAGGGGGCCTAAAAACATTCAGTACTTC; cdr3_aa: CATWDRGPKNIQYF
j_call: TRBJ2-5; d_call: TRBD2; clone_size: few; v_call: TRBV28; cdr3_nt: TGTGCCAGCAGTTCTTTAGCGGGAGTGCAAGAGACCCAGTACTTC; cdr3_aa: CASSSLAGVQETQYF
j_call: TRBJ2-5; d_call: TRBD1; clone_size: -; v_call: TRBV15; cdr3_nt: TGTGCCACCAGCAGGGCCCCGACAGGGGCTGGAGAGACCCAGTACTTC; cdr3_aa: CATSRAPTGAGETQYF
j_call: TRBJ2-1; d_call: TRBD2; clone_size: -; v_call: TRBV30; cdr3_nt: TGTGCCTGGAGTGAAACATTAGCGGGGGCCAATGAGCAGTTCTTC; cdr3_aa: CAWSETLAGANEQFF
j_call: TRBJ2-3; d_call: TRBD2; clone_size: -; v_call: TRBV5-5; cdr3_nt: TGTGCCAGCAGCATAGGACTAGCGGGAGGTACAGATACGCAGTATTTT; cdr3_aa: CASSIGLAGGTDTQYF
j_call: TRBJ2-2; d_call: -; clone_size: -; v_call: TRBV29-1; cdr3_nt: TGCAGCGGCTCCACCGGGACTTCGAACACCGGGGAGCTGTTTTTT; cdr3_aa: CSGSTGTSNTGELFF
j_call: TRBJ2-7; d_call: -; clone_size: -; v_call: TRBV7-9; cdr3_nt: TGTGCCAGCAGCGGGGGCGGGTTCTCCTACGAGCAGTACTTC; cdr3_aa: CASSGGGFSYEQYF
j_call: TRBJ2-1; d_call: TRBD2; clone_size: few; v_call: TRBV19; cdr3_nt: TGTGCCAGTACCCTCACTAGCGGGAGGCACAATGAGCAGTTCTTC; cdr3_aa: CASTLTSGRHNEQFF
j_call: TRBJ1-1; d_call: TRBD1; clone_size: -; v_call: TRBV2; cdr3_nt: TGTGCCAGCCAAGGGACAGTACAGAACACTGAAGCTTTCTTT; cdr3_aa: CASQGTVQNTEAFF
j_call: TRBJ2-1; d_call: TRBD2; clone_size: -; v_call: TRBV13; cdr3_nt: TGTGCCAGCAGCCCCCAGGGGCAGGTAGCGGGAAACAATGAGCAGTTCTTC; cdr3_aa: CASSPQGQVAGNNEQFF
j_call: TRBJ2-2; d_call: -; clone_size: -; v_call: TRBV10-3; cdr3_nt: TGTGCCATCAGTGAGTCGACAGTGAACACCGGGGAGCTGTTTTTT; cdr3_aa: CAISESTVNTGELFF
j_call: TRBJ1-1; d_call: -; clone_size: few; v_call: TRBV11-2; cdr3_nt: TGTGCCAGCAGCCGTAACAAGAACACTGAAGCTTTCTTT; cdr3_aa: CASSRNKNTEAFF
j_call: TRBJ2-7; d_call: TRBD2; clone_size: -; v_call: TRBV28; cdr3_nt: TGTGCCAGCAGCCTAGCGGGAGGCTCCTACGAGCAGTACTTC; cdr3_aa: CASSLAGGSYEQYF
j_call: TRBJ2-7; d_call: -; clone_size: few; v_call: TRBV29-1; cdr3_nt: TGCAGCGTCGAACCAAACCAGGGCTACGAGCAGTACTTC; cdr3_aa: CSVEPNQGYEQYF
j_call: TRBJ2-7; d_call: TRBD2; clone_size: -; v_call: TRBV19; cdr3_nt: TGTGCCAGTAAGGCGGGAGGCTCCTACGAGCAGTACTTC; cdr3_aa: CASKAGGSYEQYF
j_call: TRBJ2-3; d_call: TRBD2; clone_size: few; v_call: TRBV28; cdr3_nt: TGTGCCAGCAGTTTATCAGGGAGGGCAGATACGCAGTATTTT; cdr3_aa: CASSLSGRADTQYF
j_call: TRBJ2-5; d_call: -; clone_size: -; v_call: TRBV6-5; cdr3_nt: TGTGCCAGCAGTTATTCGATTAGGGAGGAGACCCAGTACTTC; cdr3_aa: CASSYSIREETQYF
j_call: TRBJ2-1; d_call: TRBD2; clone_size: -; v_call: TRBV27; cdr3_nt: TGTGCCAGCACTAGAAGAGGGACTAGCGGGACTTATGAGCAGTTCTTC; cdr3_aa: CASTRRGTSGTYEQFF
j_call: TRBJ2-6; d_call: -; clone_size: -; v_call: TRBV28; cdr3_nt: TGTGCCAGCAGTCCTCTCGGTGCTGGGGCCAACGTCCTGACTTTC; cdr3_aa: CASSPLGAGANVLTF
j_call: TRBJ1-1; d_call: -; clone_size: -; v_call: TRBV6-5; cdr3_nt: TGTGCCAGCAGTGGAGGGATTATGAACACTGAAGCTTTCTTT; cdr3_aa: CASSGGIMNTEAFF
j_call: TRBJ2-6; d_call: TRBD1; clone_size: -; v_call: TRBV29-1; cdr3_nt: TGCAGCGTTGGACAGGGATCCTCTGGGGCCAACGTCCTGACTTTC; cdr3_aa: CSVGQGSSGANVLTF